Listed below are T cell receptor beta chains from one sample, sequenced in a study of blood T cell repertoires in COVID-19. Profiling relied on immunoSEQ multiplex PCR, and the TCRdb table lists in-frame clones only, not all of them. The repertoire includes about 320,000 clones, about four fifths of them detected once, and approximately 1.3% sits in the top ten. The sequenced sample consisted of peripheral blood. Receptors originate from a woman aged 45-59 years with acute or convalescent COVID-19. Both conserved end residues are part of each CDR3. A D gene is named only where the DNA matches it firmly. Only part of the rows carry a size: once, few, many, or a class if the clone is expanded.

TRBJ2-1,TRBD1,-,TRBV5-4,CASSSGGDRGGNEQFF,TGTGCCAGCAGCTCCGGCGGGGACAGGGGGGGGAATGAGCAGTTCTTC
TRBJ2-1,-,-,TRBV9,CASSVVRDNEQFF,TGTGCCAGCAGCGTAGTGAGGGACAATGAGCAGTTCTTC
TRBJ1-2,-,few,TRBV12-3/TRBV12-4,CASSRTLQSGYTF,TGTGCCAGCAGTCGGACTCTCCAATCGGGCTACACCTTC
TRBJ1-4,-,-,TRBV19,CASTSRQTNEKLFF,TGTGCCAGTACCAGCAGGCAAACTAATGAAAAACTGTTTTTT
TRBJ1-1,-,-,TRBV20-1,CSAGPGGEAFF,TGCAGTGCGGGGCCGGGCGGTGAAGCTTTCTTT
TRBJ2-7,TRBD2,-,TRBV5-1,CARKGTSGEQYF,TGCGCCAGGAAGGGGACTAGCGGCGAGCAGTACTTC
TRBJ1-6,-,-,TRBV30,CAWNRDSNNSPLHF,TGTGCCTGGAACCGGGACTCCAATAATTCACCCCTCCACTTT
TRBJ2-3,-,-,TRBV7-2,CASSLAGSADTQYF,TGTGCCAGCAGCTTAGCGGGGAGTGCAGATACGCAGTATTTT
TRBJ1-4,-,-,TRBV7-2,CASSPPPGNEKLFF,TGTGCCAGCAGCCCCCCCCCGGGGAATGAAAAACTGTTTTTT
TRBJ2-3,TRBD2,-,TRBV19,CASSIRSLAGDTQYF,TGTGCCAGTAGTATACGTAGTCTAGCGGGAGATACGCAGTATTTT
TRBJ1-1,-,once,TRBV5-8,CASSFETGTNYNTEAFF,TGTGCCAGCAGCTTCGAAACCGGGACAAATTATAACACTGAAGCTTTCTTT
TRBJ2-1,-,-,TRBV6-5,CASSRGPNEQFF,TGTGCCAGCAGTCGAGGGCCCAATGAGCAGTTCTTC
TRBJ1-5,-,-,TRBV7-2,CASSPGGNQPQHF,TGTGCCAGCAGCCCCGGAGGGAATCAGCCCCAGCATTTT
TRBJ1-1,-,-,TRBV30,CAWSAPDRNTEAFF,TGTGCCTGGAGCGCCCCGGACAGGAACACTGAAGCTTTCTTT
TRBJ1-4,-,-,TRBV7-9,CASSLAETTNEKLFF,TGTGCCAGCAGCTTAGCAGAGACAACTAATGAAAAACTGTTTTTT
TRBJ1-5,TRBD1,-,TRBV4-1,CASTLERQGEQPQHF,TGCGCCAGCACCCTTGAACGACAGGGAGAACAGCCCCAGCATTTT
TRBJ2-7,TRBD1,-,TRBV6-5,CASRQGAVEQYF,TGTGCCAGCAGACAGGGGGCGGTCGAGCAGTACTTC
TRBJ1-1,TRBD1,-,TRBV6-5,CASTPGGSRTEAFF,TGTGCCAGCACTCCAGGGGGCAGTAGGACTGAAGCTTTCTTT
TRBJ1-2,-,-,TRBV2,CASKPSLREGYTF,TGTGCCAGCAAGCCGAGCCTTCGGGAAGGCTACACCTTC
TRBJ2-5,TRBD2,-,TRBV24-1,CATSDGSSGKETQYF,TGTGCCACCAGTGATGGGTCTAGCGGAAAAGAGACCCAGTACTTC
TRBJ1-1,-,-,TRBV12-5,CASANTGNTEAFF,TGTGCTAGTGCAAACACAGGGAACACTGAAGCTTTCTTT
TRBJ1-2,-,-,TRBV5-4,CASSPSRGSNGYTF,TGTGCCAGCAGCCCATCCAGGGGTTCAAATGGCTACACCTTC
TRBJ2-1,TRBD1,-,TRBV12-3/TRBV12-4,CASRETGGDEQFF,TGTGCCAGCCGAGAGACAGGGGGCGATGAGCAGTTCTTC
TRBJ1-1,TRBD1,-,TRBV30,CAWSPGTGGPTEAFF,TGTGCCTGGAGCCCCGGGACAGGGGGACCAACTGAAGCTTTCTTT
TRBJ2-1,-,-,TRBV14,CASSLTGLGYNEQFF,TGTGCCAGCAGCCTGACAGGTTTGGGGTACAATGAGCAGTTCTTC
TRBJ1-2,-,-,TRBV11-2,CASSFTAGGYTF,TGTGCCAGCAGCTTCACCGCGGGGGGCTACACCTTC
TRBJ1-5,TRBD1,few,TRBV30,CAWTTGGHQPQHF,TGTGCCTGGACCACAGGGGGCCATCAGCCCCAGCATTTT
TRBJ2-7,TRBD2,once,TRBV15,CATSRDWAGGQHEQYF,TGTGCCACCAGCAGAGATTGGGCGGGAGGGCAACACGAGCAGTACTTC
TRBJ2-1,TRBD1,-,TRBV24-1,CATSDPGTGDNEQFF,TGTGCCACCAGTGACCCCGGGACAGGGGACAATGAGCAGTTCTTC
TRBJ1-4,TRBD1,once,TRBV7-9,CASSRSQGAHEKLFF,TGTGCCAGCAGCCGATCACAGGGGGCGCATGAAAAACTGTTTTTT
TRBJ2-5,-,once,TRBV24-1,CATSDPRTAETQYF,TGTGCCACCAGTGACCCTAGGACAGCAGAGACCCAGTACTTC
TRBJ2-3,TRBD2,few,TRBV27,CASSFLRLAGSKGPTDTQYF,TGTGCCAGCAGTTTTTTGCGACTAGCGGGATCCAAGGGACCCACAGATACGCAGTATTTT
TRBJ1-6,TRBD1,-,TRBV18,CASQGALDNSPLHF,TGTGCCAGCCAGGGGGCGTTGGATAATTCACCCCTCCACTTT
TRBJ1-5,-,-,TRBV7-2,CASSYSGSNQPQHF,TGTGCCAGCAGCTATTCGGGGAGCAATCAGCCCCAGCATTTT
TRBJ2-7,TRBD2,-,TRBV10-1,CASSEGGGGPTYEQYF,TGCGCCAGCAGTGAGGGGGGGGGAGGCCCCACCTACGAGCAGTACTTC
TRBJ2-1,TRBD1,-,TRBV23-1,CASSRGTGGPNEQFF,TGCGCCAGCAGTCGTGGGACAGGGGGGCCCAATGAGCAGTTCTTC
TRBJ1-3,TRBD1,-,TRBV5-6,CASSSGTGVGNTIYF,TGTGCCAGCAGCTCGGGGACAGGGGTTGGAAACACCATATATTTT
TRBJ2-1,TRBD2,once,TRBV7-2,CASSLASGVSEQFF,TGTGCCAGCAGCTTAGCGAGCGGGGTTAGTGAGCAGTTCTTC
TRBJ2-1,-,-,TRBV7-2,CASSLQGQGNNEQFF,TGTGCCAGCAGCTTACAAGGGCAGGGCAACAATGAGCAGTTCTTC